These T cell receptor beta chains were read from a single sample in a study of shared clonotypes between healthy human individuals. Clones were read by immunoSEQ multiplex PCR, and TCRdb kept only the in-frame ones, dropping some. The repertoire holds about 2.1 million clones, with about 94% as singletons. The specimen sequenced was naive CD8+ T cells from PBMCs. The receptors derive from a man between 18 and 29 years old in good health. Some clones in this sample may be carry-over from other donors' samples. The CDR3 runs from the conserved cysteine through the conserved F or W. D genes are given only for firm matches. Expanded clones are given a class, and other clones once, few, many or no size at all.

v_call,clone_size,j_call,d_call,cdr3_nt,cdr3_aa
TRBV15,.,TRBJ2-7,TRBD1,TGTGCCACCAGCTGGACAGGGGGCGCCGAGCAGTACTTC,CATSWTGGAEQYF
TRBV27,.,TRBJ1-5,.,TGTGCCAGCAGTTTGCTCCAGGGTATCAATCAGCCCCAGCATTTT,CASSLLQGINQPQHF
TRBV5-1,.,TRBJ2-7,.,TGCGCCAGCAGGGGGGTCTACGAGCAGTACTTC,CASRGVYEQYF
TRBV7-9,.,TRBJ2-1,TRBD2,TGTGCCAGCAGCTTAGATGCCAGCGGGAGGCCCTGGTACAATGAGCAGTTCTTC,CASSLDASGRPWYNEQFF
TRBV23-1,.,TRBJ1-1,.,TGCGCCAGCAGTCAACCCAGGGGCGTGATCACTGAAGCTTTCTTT,CASSQPRGVITEAFF
TRBV27,.,TRBJ2-7,.,TGTGCCAGCAGTTTATCGAGGGACTACGAGCAGTACTTC,CASSLSRDYEQYF
TRBV11-2,.,TRBJ2-1,TRBD2,TGTGCCAGCAGCTTCCCGGTAGCGGGAATGAATGAGCAGTTCTTC,CASSFPVAGMNEQFF
TRBV7-2,.,TRBJ2-7,.,TGTGCCAGCAGCACAAAACTTAACTACGAGCAGTACTTC,CASSTKLNYEQYF
TRBV27,.,TRBJ2-5,.,TGTGCCAGCAGTTTTGGGGGTTCCTTCCAAGAGACCCAGTACTTC,CASSFGGSFQETQYF
TRBV5-1,.,TRBJ2-2,.,TGCGCCAGCAGCTTGGTTTCCCTGCCCGCCCCCGTGGAGCTGTTTTTT,CASSLVSLPAPVELFF
TRBV6-1,.,TRBJ2-7,TRBD2,TGTGCCAGCAGTGAACCAACTAGCGTCTCCTACGAGCAGTACTTC,CASSEPTSVSYEQYF
TRBV10-3,.,TRBJ2-7,.,TGTGCCATCAGTGAGGGGGGTAACGAGCAGTACTTC,CAISEGGNEQYF
TRBV5-1,.,TRBJ2-7,.,TGCGCCAGCAGCTCCCAGGTCAATCCGGGTATGTACGAGCAGTACTTC,CASSSQVNPGMYEQYF
TRBV4-1,.,TRBJ1-5,.,TGCGCCAGCAGCCAAGGGAGGTATAGCAATCAGCCCCAGCATTTT,CASSQGRYSNQPQHF
TRBV7-9,.,TRBJ2-1,.,TGTGCCAGCAGCCTAGAAAATACAGCGTACAATGAGCAGTTCTTC,CASSLENTAYNEQFF
TRBV6-5,.,TRBJ2-1,.,TGTGCCAGCAGTTACGGCGGGCTAAATGAGCAGTTCTTC,CASSYGGLNEQFF
TRBV27,.,TRBJ2-5,.,TGTGCCAGCAGTTCGTACAGAGTCCGGGCATACCAAGAGACCCAGTACTTC,CASSSYRVRAYQETQYF
TRBV7-6,.,TRBJ2-1,.,TGTGCCAGTAGGGGGGAATGGTACAATGAGCAGTTCTTC,CASRGEWYNEQFF
TRBV5-5,.,TRBJ2-1,.,TGTGCCAGCAGCTCGCTGCCTAGCGATGAGCAGTTCTTC,CASSSLPSDEQFF
TRBV5-1,.,TRBJ2-1,TRBD1,TGCGCCAGCAGCCCAGATCCCCGGGACAGGGACGATGAGCAGTTCTTC,CASSPDPRDRDDEQFF
TRBV5-1,.,TRBJ2-5,.,TGCGCCAGCAGACTAGACAGGTTGGAGACCCAGTACTTC,CASRLDRLETQYF
TRBV14,.,TRBJ2-7,.,TGTGCCAGCAGCCAAGGGCCGGTCTATCTTACCCACGAGCAGTACTTC,CASSQGPVYLTHEQYF
TRBV10-2,.,TRBJ1-1,.,TGCGCCAGCAGGAACGGGAGGATCACTGAAGCTTTCTTT,CASRNGRITEAFF
TRBV12-5,once,TRBJ2-1,TRBD2,TGTGCTAGTGCCGGGCCGGGAGGGAGCTCCTACAATGAGCAGTTCTTC,CASAGPGGSSYNEQFF
TRBV19,.,TRBJ2-2,.,TGTGCCAGTAGTCTGAGGGGCTCGGGGACCGGGGAGCTGTTTTTT,CASSLRGSGTGELFF
TRBV19,.,TRBJ2-2,TRBD1,TGTGCCAGTAGTCCGGACAGGGGCAACACCGGGGAGCTGTTTTTT,CASSPDRGNTGELFF
TRBV9,.,TRBJ2-1,TRBD2,TGTGCCAGCAGCGGCAGGGCGGGAGGGGCCTACAATGAGCAGTTCTTC,CASSGRAGGAYNEQFF
TRBV28,.,TRBJ2-3,.,TGTGCCAGCAGTCAACCGGGACGGATTGGCACAGATACGCAGTATTTT,CASSQPGRIGTDTQYF
TRBV5-8,.,TRBJ2-7,.,TGTGCCAGCAACCCCAACCGGGAGCTCGGCGAGCAGTACTTC,CASNPNRELGEQYF
TRBV4-3,once,TRBJ2-1,.,TGCGCCAGCAGCCAAGATCGGGAAGGGATATCCTACAATGAGCAGTTCTTC,CASSQDREGISYNEQFF
TRBV28,.,TRBJ2-3,.,TGTGCCAGCTTTACTATCGGAGATACGCAGTATTTT,CASFTIGDTQYF
TRBV11-2,.,TRBJ2-7,.,TGTGCCAGCAGCTTAGGGGGGCCACAGGGTCGTAGCGAGCAGTACTTC,CASSLGGPQGRSEQYF
TRBV7-9,once,TRBJ2-5,TRBD2,TGTGCCAGCAGCTTCCCTAGCGGGACGGTCCAAGAGACCCAGTACTTC,CASSFPSGTVQETQYF
TRBV7-9,once,TRBJ2-1,TRBD1,TGTGCCAGCAGCCCCCCGCAGGGGGCTTACAATGAGCAGTTCTTC,CASSPPQGAYNEQFF
TRBV9,.,TRBJ2-1,TRBD1,TGTGCCAGCAGCGACACCGGGACAGGTTCCTACAATGAGCAGTTCTTC,CASSDTGTGSYNEQFF
TRBV19,.,TRBJ1-2,.,TGTGCCAGTTGGGTCGGGAACTATGGCTACACCTTC,CASWVGNYGYTF